This T cell receptor beta chain is drawn from a study of T-cell memory formation after mild COVID-19. The CDR3 is 13 amino acids. CDR1 and CDR2 from the germline V gene are SGHAT and FQNNGV. Trimming removed 5 bases at V and 5 bases at J, with 12 bases between. 5'RACE, which relied on constant-segment primers, yielded TCR alpha and TCR beta cDNA libraries carrying sample barcodes and UMIs. TCRdb analysed the 5' RACE reads with MiXCR anew, one entry per CDR3 protein. The table records under 600,000 distinct CDR3 sequences, less than 25% of them present only once. This clonotype was observed at least ten times.

The receptor comes from an adult woman who had mild COVID-19 (a few samples of this study predate the infection). Cell type and time point are not known. The sample was PBMCs or a T cell subset sorted from them (not recorded which). The chain carries TRBV11-2 and TRBJ1-2; D remains unclear. Written as DNA, the CDR3 is TGTGCCAGCAGCCCAAGCGCAGAGTATGGCTACACCTTC. Its protein product is CASSPSAEYGYTF.